One sample yielded the 21 T cell receptor beta chains listed below, sequenced in a study of blood T cell repertoires in COVID-19. Profiled with immunoSEQ multiplex PCR; TCRdb holds only in-frame clones, not every one. The profile shows about 110,000 clones, 75% to 80% of them singletons. Sequenced material: peripheral blood. Receptor source: a woman older than 75 with active or convalescent COVID-19.

Only a few counts were recorded for this clone. This chain uses TRBV7-2 with TRBJ1-4, with D perhaps matching TRBD1 (5 bases). The V gene lost 4 bases and the J gene lost 1 base, with 10 bases spanning the gap. CDR1 SGHTA and CDR2 FQGNSA come from the germline V gene. This CDR3 contains 15 residues. The DNA for the CDR3 is TGTGCCAGCAGCTACGACAGATTAACTAATGAAAAACTGTTTTTT. Amino acid sequence: CASSYDRLTNEKLFF.

V and J are TRBV11-2 and TRBJ2-7; the match to TRBD2 covers 13 bases. V shed 1 base, J shed 6 bases, and the junction held 3 bases outside the gene matches. CDR1 SGHAT and CDR2 FQNNGV come from the germline V gene. The CDR3 is 15 residues long. CDR3 amino acids: CASSLGGLAGREQYF. For the CDR3, the DNA is TGTGCCAGCAGCTTAGGGGGACTAGCGGGACGCGAGCAGTACTTC.

This clone was recorded a few times. This sequence joins TRBV5-6 and TRBJ2-2; TRBD2 agrees at 10 bases. CDR1 is SGHDT, CDR2 YYEEEE, per germline. The CDR3 has 16 amino acids. V trimming: 3 bases; J trimming: 6 bases; junction bases outside the gene matches: 8. DNA of the CDR3: TGTGCCAGCAGCTGGGGACTAGCGAGGGCCGCCGGGGAGCTGTTTTTT. Translating it yields CASSWGLARAAGELFF.

V gene TRBV5-1 combines with J gene TRBJ2-1; 10 bases fit TRBD2. The CDR3 totals 17 residues. Germline values: CDR1 SGHRS, CDR2 YFSETQ. V shed 5 bases, J shed 3 bases, and the junction held 11 bases outside the gene matches. Here the CDR3 DNA reads TGCGCCAGCAGATTCCGACCTAGCGGGAGTGTCTACAATGAGCAGTTCTTC. Translated, it gives CASRFRPSGSVYNEQFF.

The rearrangement links TRBV7-3 to TRBJ2-1; the match to TRBD1 covers 10 bases. With V trimmed by 3 bases and J by 0 bases, 11 bases remained unmatched. This CDR3 has 19 amino acids. The germline V gene has CDR1 SGHTA and CDR2 FQGTGA. The CDR3: CASSFHGTGDSNSYNEQFF. In nucleotides, the CDR3 is TGTGCCAGCAGCTTCCACGGGACAGGGGATTCTAACTCCTACAATGAGCAGTTCTTC.

The chain uses TRBV6-2 or TRBV6-3 and TRBJ2-7; TRBD2 matches at 12 bases. The CDR3 has 17 residues. Looked up from germline, CDR1 is MNHEY and CDR2 is SVGEGT. The junction had 10 bases not matched to a gene; V was cut back by 4 bases and J by 3 bases. The DNA of the CDR3 is TGTGCCAGCAGTTTCCACACCAGACTAGCGGGGGACTACGAGCAGTACTTC. Protein product: CASSFHTRLAGDYEQYF.

This chain links TRBV29-1 with TRBJ1-1, with D perhaps matching TRBD1 (5 bases). The CDR3 covers 13 residues. Trimming shortened V by 2 bases and J by 8 bases, and 15 bases separated the two germline ends. CDR1 and CDR2 from the germline V gene are SQVTM and ANQGSEA. CDR3 DNA: TGCAGCGTTGAAAGTATCCAAGGGGCAGAAGCTTTCTTT. Translating gives CSVESIQGAEAFF. Based on the CDR3 plus reference TRBV29-1 and TRBJ1-1, the full variable domain is SAVISQKPSRDICQRGTSLTIQCQVDSQVTMMFWYRQQPGQSLTLIATANQGSEATYESGFVIDKFPISRPNLTFSTLTVSNMSPEDSSIYLCSVESIQGAEAFFGQGTRLTVV.

The rearrangement joins TRBV9 to TRBJ1-6, with a weak D call TRBD1 (5 bases). CDR1 SGDLS and CDR2 YYNGEE come from the germline V gene. The CDR3 loop spans 15 amino acids. V lost 3 bases to trimming and J lost 7 bases, with 14 bases between them. This CDR3 reads CASSADTLVNSPLHF. The CDR3 region has the DNA TGTGCCAGCAGCGCGGACACCCTGGTGAATTCACCCCTCCACTTT.

V is TRBV9 and J is TRBJ2-3; 7 nucleotides line up with TRBD2. Trimming at V came to 2 bases and at J to 7 bases, leaving 7 bases not matched to a gene. In germline, CDR1 is SGDLS, CDR2 YYNGEE. This CDR3 has 14 residues. The CDR3 loop reads CASSVGGARNTQYF. The CDR3 bases are TGTGCCAGCAGCGTGGGAGGGGCTAGGAATACGCAGTATTTT.

The rearrangement joins TRBV29-1 to TRBJ2-7; 11 bases are a match to TRBD1. Germline lookup yields CDR1 SQVTM and CDR2 ANQGSEA. Trimming cost V 5 bases and J 4 bases; bases outside gene matches: 4. The CDR3 spans 13 residues. CDR3 region: CSVRDRGFYEQYF. DNA of the CDR3: TGCAGCGTTAGGGACAGGGGGTTTTACGAGCAGTACTTC.

Worth noting for this clone: A much larger clone is a single base away; this may be a read error. CDR3 loop: CASSPGNTEAFF. DNA for the CDR3: TGTGCCAGCAGTCCAGGGAACACTGAAGCTTTCTTT. This sequence joins TRBV9 and TRBJ1-1; D unclear. Germline CDR1 reads SGDLS; CDR2 reads YYNGEE. Trimming removed 5 bases at V and 1 base at J, with 6 bases between. The CDR3 length is 12 residues.

This clone was counted only a few times. The V call is TRBV6-2 or TRBV6-3, the J call TRBJ1-2; TRBD1 might be the D (5 bases). The CDR3 consists of 13 residues. Germline V gene data show CDR1 as MNHEY and CDR2 as SVGEGT. V was clipped by 0 bases and J by 8 bases, with 10 bases between them. CDR3 sequence reads: CASSYSDKGGYTF. CDR3 sequence (DNA): TGTGCCAGCAGTTACTCGGACAAGGGGGGCTACACCTTC.

The chain couples TRBV29-1 to TRBJ1-2, with 8 bases lining up with TRBD1. V was pared by 7 bases and J by 3 bases, with 10 bases of the junction left unmatched. Germline V lookup: CDR1 SQVTM, CDR2 ANQGSEA. This CDR3 contains 14 residues. DNA for the CDR3: TGCAGCGCCTCGACAGGGGCGGACGACTATGGCTACACCTTC. This codes for CSASTGADDYGYTF.

The gene calls are TRBV4-1 and TRBJ2-1; 8 nucleotides align to TRBD2. CDR1 and CDR2 from the germline V gene are MGHRA and YSYEKL. The CDR3 has 17 residues. V lost 0 bases to trimming and J lost 4 bases; unmatched junction nucleotides: 8. CDR3: CASSQERGGLMYNEQFF. CDR3 DNA: TGCGCCAGCAGCCAAGAACGCGGGGGGCTTATGTACAATGAGCAGTTCTTC.

The V gene is TRBV3-1 (or the pseudogene TRBV3-2), the J gene TRBJ1-2; a possible D gene is TRBD1 (5 bases). Trimming left V 4 bases short and J 7 bases short, with 16 bases between. The CDR3 runs 14 residues. From germline, CDR1 is LGHDT and CDR2 YNNKEL (reference sequence). The CDR3 here is CASSPADGGRGYTF. DNA of the CDR3: TGTGCCAGCAGCCCGGCCGACGGGGGACGTGGCTACACCTTC.

The J gene is TRBJ2-1, the V gene TRBV9, with D possibly being TRBD2 (6 bases). Germline loops: CDR1 SGDLS, CDR2 YYNGEE. CDR3 length equals 14 residues. Trimming shortened V by 2 bases and J by 3 bases, and 9 bases separated the two germline ends. For the CDR3, the DNA is TGTGCCAGCAGCGTCGGGGGAGACTACAATGAGCAGTTCTTC. It yields the protein CASSVGGDYNEQFF.

The rearrangement uses TRBV7-2 and TRBJ1-1, with 9 bases that match TRBD1. Per germline, CDR1 SGHTA and CDR2 FQGNSA. The CDR3 runs 15 residues. V gave up 5 bases and J gave up 5 bases; unmatched junction bases: 9. CDR3 nucleotides: TGTGCCAGCAGCCAGGACAGGGGAGAAGGGACTGAAGCTTTCTTT. This encodes CASSQDRGEGTEAFF. The full variable domain, with the rest looked up from reference TRBV7-2 and TRBJ1-1, is GAGVSQSPSNKVTEKGKDVELRCDPISGHTALYWYRQSLGQGLEFLIYFQGNSAPDKSGLPSDRFSAERTGGSVSTLTIQRTQQEDSAVYLCASSQDRGEGTEAFFGQGTRLTVV.

The chain carries TRBV7-9 and TRBJ1-2; D possibly corresponds to TRBD1 (5 bases). Per germline, CDR1 SEHNR and CDR2 FQNEAQ (reference sequence). The CDR3 has 16 residues. The V end lost 2 bases, the J end lost 0 bases, and 13 bases lay between the germline ends. The CDR3 region has the DNA TGTGCCAGCAGCTTACTGTTGGCAGGGACTAACTATGGCTACACCTTC. It translates to CASSLLLAGTNYGYTF.

This clone was recorded a few times. The chain has TRBV5-1 and TRBJ2-2; no definite D call. Germline V gives CDR1 SGHRS, CDR2 YFSETQ. The length of the CDR3 is 15 residues. V was pared by 1 base and J by 2 bases, with 9 bases between. CDR3 sequence: CASSLLEVNTGELFF. The CDR3 region has the DNA TGCGCCAGCAGCTTGTTAGAGGTTAACACCGGGGAGCTGTTTTTT.

This clone was counted a single time. The chain has TRBV18 and TRBJ2-2; the match to TRBD2 covers 10 bases. The CDR3 contains 21 residues. Germline V gene lookup returns CDR1 KGHSH and CDR2 LQKENI. V gave up 0 bases and J gave up 0 bases; unmatched junction bases: 13. Here the CDR3 DNA reads TGTGCCAGCTCACCACCAATCCCGGGACTAGCGCTTTCCGCGAACACCGGGGAGCTGTTTTTT. This codes for CASSPPIPGLALSANTGELFF.

In its sample, this clone was seen a few times. The V call is TRBV29-1, the J call TRBJ1-4, with D possibly matching TRBD1 (6 bases). This CDR3 has 15 amino acids. With 7 bases removed from V and 5 bases from J, the gap between germline ends came to 20 bases. Germline loops: CDR1 SQVTM, CDR2 ANQGSEA. The CDR3 nucleotides read TGCAGCGCTCGGGACACGGGATTGGCGAATGAAAAACTGTTTTTT. This translates into CSARDTGLANEKLFF. Drawing the rest from reference TRBV29-1 and TRBJ1-4, the complete variable domain is SAVISQKPSRDICQRGTSLTIQCQVDSQVTMMFWYRQQPGQSLTLIATANQGSEATYESGFVIDKFPISRPNLTFSTLTVSNMSPEDSSIYLCSARDTGLANEKLFFGSGTQLSVL.